This T cell receptor beta chain was obtained from a study of blood T cell repertoires in COVID-19. The CDR3 loop spans 14 amino acids. Germline V CDR1 and CDR2: SGHTA, FQGNSA. The V and J ends lost 6 bases and 2 bases, in that order; junction bases with no gene match: 4. Clones were sequenced by immunoSEQ multiplex PCR, and TCRdb holds only the in-frame ones, with some missing. This table holds over 250,000 clones, roughly nine tenths found once. This TCR was recovered from a man between 60 and 70 years old who had recovered from COVID-19. This sequence joins TRBV7-2 and TRBJ2-3; 8 bases match TRBD2. Sequenced sample: PBMCs or T cells enriched from blood (not recorded which). CDR3 residues: CASSYGGATDTQYF. The CDR3 DNA reads TGTGCCAGCAGTTACGGGGGGGCCACAGATACGCAGTATTTT.